This record concerns one TCR beta chain sequence. There are 16 residues in the CDR3. The trim removed 4 bases at V and 3 bases at J, leaving 8 bases unmatched. Germline CDR1 is MNHNS and CDR2 is SASEGT. Assay: immunoSEQ multiplex PCR; the TCRdb copy retains only in-frame clones and omits some. The sample lists 90,000 or so clones; about 90% were seen once. The data belong to a study of OX40 agonist ivuxolimab in advanced cancers. The wider study: Patients received the agonistic anti-OX40 (CD134) antibody ivuxolimab.

The chain joins TRBV6-1 to TRBJ1-3; 8 nucleotides match TRBD1. Material: CD4+ or CD8+ T cells sorted from blood, obtained in a trial of the OX40 agonist ivuxolimab. This receptor was taken from an adult with an advanced solid tumor such as melanoma, head and neck, liver or kidney cancer. This CDR3 is CASSVDRVALGNTIYF. CDR3 nucleotides: TGTGCCAGCAGTGTGGACAGGGTCGCCCTTGGAAACACCATATATTTT.